A selection of T cell receptor beta chains follows, all from one sample in a study of blood T cell repertoires in COVID-19. Clones were read by immunoSEQ multiplex PCR, and TCRdb kept only the in-frame ones, dropping some. There are about 300,000 clones in the sample; approximately 88% occur only once, and 6.9% lies in the top ten. The specimen was peripheral blood. These receptors were obtained from a woman under 40 who had recovered from COVID-19. Both conserved end residues are part of each CDR3. Fields, in order: clone size, J gene, V gene, D gene, CDR3 DNA, CDR3 protein. D genes are given only for firm matches. Expanded clones are given a class, and other clones once, few, many or no size at all.

.,TRBJ2-7,TRBV5-8,.,TGTGCCAGCAGATTTACGGAGGGTATAGGGGGCAAGGCCTACGAGCAGTACTTC,CASRFTEGIGGKAYEQYF
.,TRBJ2-3,TRBV5-1,TRBD1,TGCGCCAGCAGCCCCACAGGGGGCCTGCTGAGCACAGATACGCAGTATTTT,CASSPTGGLLSTDTQYF
.,TRBJ2-1,TRBV5-1,TRBD2,TGCGCCAGCAGCCCTGGCGGGCTAGCGGGCAATGAGCAGTTCTTC,CASSPGGLAGNEQFF
.,TRBJ1-1,TRBV5-5,TRBD1,TGTGCCAGCAGCGTTATGGGACAGGGCTATGCTGAAGCTTTCTTT,CASSVMGQGYAEAFF
.,TRBJ1-4,TRBV30,TRBD1,TGTGCCTGGAGTGTACTAGGGGACAGGCCTAATGAAAAACTGTTTTTT,CAWSVLGDRPNEKLFF
.,TRBJ2-1,TRBV4-3,.,TGCGCCAGCAGCCTCTACCTCGTTGGGGGGGCATACAATGAGCAGTTCTTC,CASSLYLVGGAYNEQFF
.,TRBJ2-1,TRBV24-1,TRBD2,TGTGCCACCAGTGACCAACAGCGGGGGGGCCGGGATGAGCAGTTCTTC,CATSDQQRGGRDEQFF
.,TRBJ1-2,TRBV9,.,TGTGCCAGCAGCGCGCAGGTGAACTATGGCTACACCTTC,CASSAQVNYGYTF
.,TRBJ1-4,TRBV4-3,.,TGCGCCAGCAGCCAAGATCTTTTGGGGGCAGGAGAAAAACTGTTTTTT,CASSQDLLGAGEKLFF
.,TRBJ1-1,TRBV30,.,TGTGCCTGGACGTTACTAGGGGGAGCTGAAGCTTTCTTT,CAWTLLGGAEAFF
.,TRBJ1-2,TRBV18,.,TGTGCCAGCTCACCAGTACAGACTAACTATGGCTACACCTTC,CASSPVQTNYGYTF
.,TRBJ2-7,TRBV10-2,.,TGCGCCAGCAGTGATCTTCGGGGGGCGCGGTACGAGCAGTACTTC,CASSDLRGARYEQYF
few,TRBJ1-2,TRBV3-1/TRBV3-2,.,TGTGCCAGCAGCCAAGGGGTTTCCGGGGTGAAGACCTTC,CASSQGVSGVKTF
.,TRBJ1-1,TRBV19,.,TGTGCCAGTAGTCCGGACGGAGGCCGAGGCACTGAAGCTTTCTTT,CASSPDGGRGTEAFF
.,TRBJ2-5,TRBV7-9,TRBD2,TGTGCCAGCAGCTACCTAGGACTAGCTCCCGAGACCCAGTACTTC,CASSYLGLAPETQYF
.,TRBJ1-2,TRBV19,.,TGTGCCAGTAGTTCTTATGGCTACACCTTC,CASSSYGYTF
.,TRBJ2-7,TRBV10-3,TRBD1,TGTGCCATCACGGGGGGGACAGGGGCCGACGAGCAGTACTTC,CAITGGTGADEQYF
once,TRBJ2-7,TRBV2,TRBD1,TGTGCCAGCGAGACAGGGTCCTCCTACGAGCAGTACTTC,CASETGSSYEQYF
.,TRBJ2-7,TRBV19,TRBD1,TGTGCCAGTAGCAAAAGCCGGGACAGGGGAAACGAGCAGTACTTC,CASSKSRDRGNEQYF
.,TRBJ2-2,TRBV10-3,TRBD2,TGTGCCACCCATAGCGGGGGGGCCGGTAGTATGGACACCGGGGAGCTGTTTTTT,CATHSGGAGSMDTGELFF
.,TRBJ1-5,TRBV12-5,.,TGTGCTAGTGGGACCGGGACATCGGGCAATCAGCCCCAGCATTTT,CASGTGTSGNQPQHF
.,TRBJ2-5,TRBV5-8,.,TGTGCCAGCAGCCTGTGGCCCCAAGAGACCCAGTACTTC,CASSLWPQETQYF
.,TRBJ1-4,TRBV15,.,TGTGCCACCAGCAGAGATTTACAGACTAATGAAAAACTGTTTTTT,CATSRDLQTNEKLFF
.,TRBJ2-3,TRBV4-2,TRBD2,TGTGCCAGCAGCCCCAGTACGGCGGGGGGGCCAGATACGCAGTATTTT,CASSPSTAGGPDTQYF
.,TRBJ2-7,TRBV7-9,.,TGTGCCAGCAGCTTAAGACAGAGCGAGCAGTACTTC,CASSLRQSEQYF
.,TRBJ1-2,TRBV27,.,TGTGCCAGCAGTTTATGGGCAGGGGCTAACTATGGCTACACCTTC,CASSLWAGANYGYTF
.,TRBJ1-2,TRBV19,TRBD1,TGTGCCAGTAGGATTACAGGGGCAGGGAGTGGCTACACCTTC,CASRITGAGSGYTF
.,TRBJ1-5,TRBV9,TRBD1,TGTGCCAGCAGCCCCACAGGGGGCGTGGGCAATCAGCCCCAGCATTTT,CASSPTGGVGNQPQHF
.,TRBJ2-3,TRBV5-5,.,TGTGCCAGCAGCCTGGCGCCGGATAGAGGAGATACGCAGTATTTT,CASSLAPDRGDTQYF
.,TRBJ2-3,TRBV7-2,TRBD1,TGTGCCAGCAGCTTAGCCTACAGGGGGACGCAGTATTTT,CASSLAYRGTQYF
.,TRBJ2-7,TRBV15,.,TGTGCCACCAGCAGATCCGCAGGGGGGAGAACCTACGAGCAGTACTTC,CATSRSAGGRTYEQYF
.,TRBJ2-2,TRBV5-1,.,TGCGCCAGCAGCTTCTATACGGGGGCCGGGGAGCTGTTTTTT,CASSFYTGAGELFF
.,TRBJ1-1,TRBV24-1,.,TGTGCCACCAGGAGGGCCGGCGACACTGAAGCTTTCTTT,CATRRAGDTEAFF
.,TRBJ2-3,TRBV13,TRBD2,TGTGCCAGCAGCTTAGACATGGGACTAGCGGGGGGATTACGCTCAGAAGATACGCAGTATTTT,CASSLDMGLAGGLRSEDTQYF
.,TRBJ2-4,TRBV7-8,TRBD2,TGTGCCAGCAGCTTAGAGGGAGGGTATTCGGACATTCAGTACTTC,CASSLEGGYSDIQYF
.,TRBJ1-1,TRBV4-3,.,TGCGCCAGCAGCCGCCTACTCCGAATGGAGGCTGAAGCTTTCTTT,CASSRLLRMEAEAFF
once,TRBJ2-1,TRBV5-1,.,TGCGCCAGCAGCTTGGGAAAGGACATCGCGGAATCCTACAATGAGCAGTTCTTC,CASSLGKDIAESYNEQFF
.,TRBJ2-3,TRBV24-1,.,TGTGCCACCAGTGGCAAATCTAGCGCTAAAAGCACAGATACGCAGTATTTT,CATSGKSSAKSTDTQYF
.,TRBJ1-5,TRBV6-2/TRBV6-3,.,TGTGCCAGCAGTTACGTCTCTAGCAATCAGCCCCAGCATTTT,CASSYVSSNQPQHF
.,TRBJ2-1,TRBV4-1,TRBD1,TGCGCCAGCAGCCGGACAGGGTTTAATGAGCAGTTCTTC,CASSRTGFNEQFF
.,TRBJ2-1,TRBV10-3,TRBD2,TGTGCCATCAGTGAGAGGGCTAGCGGGGTACTGCGGCAGTTCTTC,CAISERASGVLRQFF
.,TRBJ2-5,TRBV9,.,TGTGCCAGCAGCCCCCGACCGACCACCGGGGAGACCCAGTACTTC,CASSPRPTTGETQYF
.,TRBJ2-7,TRBV11-3,TRBD1,TGTGCCAGCAGCCTATCACAGGGGGACGAGCAGTACTTC,CASSLSQGDEQYF
.,TRBJ2-2,TRBV28,TRBD2,TGTGCCAGCAGTTTCGGGACTAGCGGGACCGGGGAGCTGTTTTTT,CASSFGTSGTGELFF
.,TRBJ2-6,TRBV9,TRBD1,TGTGCCAGCAAGGCAGGGGGTCCGCTCTCTGGGGCCAACGTCCTGACTTTC,CASKAGGPLSGANVLTF
.,TRBJ1-1,TRBV5-1,TRBD1,TGCGCCAGCAAACAGGGGACCATGAACACTGAAGCTTTCTTT,CASKQGTMNTEAFF
.,TRBJ2-1,TRBV7-2,TRBD1,TGTGCCAGCAGCTTATTGGGGACAGGGGGCTACAATGAGCAGTTCTTC,CASSLLGTGGYNEQFF
.,TRBJ1-1,TRBV4-1,.,TGCGCCAGCAGCCAAGATGGAGTCATGAACACTGAAGCTTTCTTT,CASSQDGVMNTEAFF
.,TRBJ2-3,TRBV29-1,TRBD1,TGCAGCGTGCGTCCAGGGGGCAACACAGATACGCAGTATTTT,CSVRPGGNTDTQYF
.,TRBJ1-1,TRBV12-3/TRBV12-4,TRBD1,TGTGCCAGCAGTTTAAACAGGGGCACTGAAGCTTTCTTT,CASSLNRGTEAFF
.,TRBJ2-3,TRBV14,.,TGTGCCAGCAGCCAACTCGGGGGCACAGATACGCAGTATTTT,CASSQLGGTDTQYF
.,TRBJ2-7,TRBV11-3,TRBD1,TGTGCCAGCAGCCGGGGACAGCCTTACGAGCAGTACTTC,CASSRGQPYEQYF
.,TRBJ2-1,TRBV5-4,TRBD2,TGTGCCAGCAGCAGGACTAGCGGGGGGTCCCACTACAATGAGCAGTTCTTC,CASSRTSGGSHYNEQFF
.,TRBJ1-1,TRBV7-2,.,TGTGCCAGCAGCTTAGAATGGGGGGGGAACACTGAAGCTTTCTTT,CASSLEWGGNTEAFF
.,TRBJ1-1,TRBV4-1,.,TGCGCCAGCAGCCCCGGGGGGACTGAAGCTTTCTTT,CASSPGGTEAFF